A selection of T cell receptor beta chains follows, all from one sample in a study of shared clonotypes between healthy human individuals. Assay used: immunoSEQ multiplex PCR; TCRdb lists only in-frame clones, some missing. The data show over 800,000 clones, about 92% seen once. Sequenced: naive CD8+ T cells sorted from blood. These receptors were obtained from a man younger than 45 in good health. Each CDR3 is given with its conserved first and last residue.

v_gene: TRBV9; CDR3aa: CASSVSNPDTQYF
v_gene: TRBV28; CDR3aa: CASSLRQAGSEAFF
v_gene: TRBV13; CDR3aa: CASSLSGLNTEAFF
v_gene: TRBV4-3; CDR3aa: CASSDRTSAYNEQFF
v_gene: TRBV9; CDR3aa: CATGGADTQYF
v_gene: TRBV2; CDR3aa: CASSEALTANYGYTF
v_gene: TRBV11-1; CDR3aa: CASSLDGRSSYNEQFF
v_gene: TRBV7-9; CDR3aa: CASRTSGSIDEQFF
v_gene: TRBV27; CDR3aa: CASTLLNGAGELFF
v_gene: TRBV4-2; CDR3aa: CASSQEGSKSEKLFF
v_gene: TRBV28; CDR3aa: CASSSRPGTGNYEQYF
v_gene: TRBV7-6; CDR3aa: CASSMGTGSSYEQYF
v_gene: TRBV7-9; CDR3aa: CASSLAGGYEQYF
v_gene: TRBV29-1; CDR3aa: CSAKTGQGTEAFF
v_gene: TRBV20-1; CDR3aa: CSALADNEQFF
v_gene: TRBV6-1; CDR3aa: CASSEGLGQYNEQFF
v_gene: TRBV7-9; CDR3aa: CASWAPGDRDLPGNTIYF
v_gene: TRBV5-6; CDR3aa: CASSLGYEQYF
v_gene: TRBV4-1; CDR3aa: CASSPSGQAITNEQFF
v_gene: TRBV27; CDR3aa: CASSYSEIAGGPYNEQFF
v_gene: TRBV18; CDR3aa: CASSLAGGPMNEQFF
v_gene: TRBV28; CDR3aa: CASSLYRSPLHEQYF
v_gene: TRBV19; CDR3aa: CASNKRTGLQETQYF
v_gene: TRBV7-9; CDR3aa: CASSHPNGTSEITGELFF
v_gene: TRBV5-4; CDR3aa: CASSGTSGNERYEQYF
v_gene: TRBV27; CDR3aa: CASIGTSGRRQSSYEQYF
v_gene: TRBV27; CDR3aa: CASSLSSGSNYGYTF
v_gene: TRBV14; CDR3aa: CASSQSGTNTGELFF
v_gene: TRBV11-2; CDR3aa: CASSGNLSPLQETQYF
v_gene: TRBV27; CDR3aa: CASSWVGRGNEQFF
v_gene: TRBV6-4; CDR3aa: CASSAGDSGANVLTF
v_gene: TRBV27; CDR3aa: CASSLLGSGRHGYTF
v_gene: TRBV27; CDR3aa: CASSTAAVSNQPQHF
v_gene: TRBV11-2; CDR3aa: CASSLGRAEAFF
v_gene: TRBV11-2; CDR3aa: CASRGRRGTEAFF
v_gene: TRBV28; CDR3aa: CASSILSGSRNEQYF
v_gene: TRBV27; CDR3aa: CASRQGYEQYF
v_gene: TRBV2; CDR3aa: CASSTDRASVGEAFF
v_gene: TRBV7-9; CDR3aa: CASSSTSGSYEQYF
v_gene: TRBV11-2; CDR3aa: CASSYGLGRELNEQFF
v_gene: TRBV27; CDR3aa: CASSFRGTYNEQFF
v_gene: TRBV6-5; CDR3aa: CASSPTSGGPYEQYF
v_gene: TRBV6-6; CDR3aa: CASTPTGKETQYF
v_gene: TRBV28; CDR3aa: CASSFLTSGSAYEQYF
v_gene: TRBV6-6; CDR3aa: CASSYSGQRLEVEAFF
v_gene: TRBV7-9; CDR3aa: CASSLGTSGRASWTDTQYF
v_gene: TRBV13; CDR3aa: CASSTRLAKNIQYF
v_gene: TRBV6-5; CDR3aa: CASSPLSLAEQYF
v_gene: TRBV27; CDR3aa: CASSSGLAGGEDNEQFF
v_gene: TRBV11-2; CDR3aa: CASSLDPLGEQYF
v_gene: TRBV7-8; CDR3aa: CASSPLVAGVSTDTQYF
v_gene: TRBV4-1; CDR3aa: CASSPNEKLFF
v_gene: TRBV5-1; CDR3aa: CASSLAFRGISYEQYF